One T cell receptor (beta chain) is described in this entry. The data belong to a study of cytomegalovirus exposure and HLA in healthy donors. CDR1 and CDR2 from the germline V gene are SGDLS and YYNGEE. The CDR3 totals 12 residues. V lost 7 bases to trimming and J lost 1 base, with 8 bases between them. PCR primers comprised 60 Vbeta and 13 Jbeta primers. Produced via immunoSEQ multiplex PCR; TCRdb's table is partial and in-frame only. The data show under 300,000 clones, approximately 70% seen once. The rearrangement joins TRBV9 to TRBJ1-1; the D gene is possibly TRBD1 (5 bases). The sequence derives from a female donor in good health and CMV-seronegative. Material: PBMCs. The CDR3 sequence is CASGGGNTEAFF. The CDR3, as DNA: TGTGCCAGCGGGGGGGGGAACACTGAAGCTTTCTTT.